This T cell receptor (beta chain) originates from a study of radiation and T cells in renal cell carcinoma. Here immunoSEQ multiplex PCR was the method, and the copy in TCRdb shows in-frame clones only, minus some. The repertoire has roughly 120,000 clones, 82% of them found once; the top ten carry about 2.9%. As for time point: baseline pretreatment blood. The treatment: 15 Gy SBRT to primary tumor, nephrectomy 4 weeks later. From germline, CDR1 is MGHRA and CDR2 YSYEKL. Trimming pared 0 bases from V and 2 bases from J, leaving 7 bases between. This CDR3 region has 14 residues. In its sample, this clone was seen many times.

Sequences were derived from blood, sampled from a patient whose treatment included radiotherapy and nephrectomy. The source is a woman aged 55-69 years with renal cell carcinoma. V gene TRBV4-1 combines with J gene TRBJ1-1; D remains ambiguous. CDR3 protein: CASSQDWGNTEAFF. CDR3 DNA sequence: TGCGCCAGCAGCCAAGATTGGGGAAACACTGAAGCTTTCTTT.